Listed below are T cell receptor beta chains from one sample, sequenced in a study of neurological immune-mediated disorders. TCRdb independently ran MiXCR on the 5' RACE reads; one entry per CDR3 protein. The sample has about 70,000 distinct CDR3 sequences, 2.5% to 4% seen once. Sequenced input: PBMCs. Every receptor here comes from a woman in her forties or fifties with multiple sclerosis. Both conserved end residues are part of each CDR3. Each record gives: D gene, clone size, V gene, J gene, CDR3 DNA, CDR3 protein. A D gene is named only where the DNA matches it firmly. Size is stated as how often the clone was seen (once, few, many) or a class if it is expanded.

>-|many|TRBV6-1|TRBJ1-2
TGTGCCAGCAGTGACAGGATCAACTATGGCTACACCTTC
CASSDRINYGYTF
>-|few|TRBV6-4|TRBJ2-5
TGTGCCAGCAGCCGGGAGAACCAAGAGACCCAGTACTTC
CASSRENQETQYF
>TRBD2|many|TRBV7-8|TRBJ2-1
TGTGCCAGCAGCTTAGTTTACGGGGGGAATCATGAGCAGTTCTTC
CASSLVYGGNHEQFF
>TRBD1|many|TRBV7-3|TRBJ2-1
TGTGCCAGCAGCTTAGTCGGGACAGGGTCCTACAATGAGCAGTTCTTC
CASSLVGTGSYNEQFF
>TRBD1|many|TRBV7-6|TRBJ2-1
TGTGCCAGCAGCCCCGCACAGGGGAACTACAATGAGCAGTTCTTC
CASSPAQGNYNEQFF
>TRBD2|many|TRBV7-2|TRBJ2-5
TGTGCCAGCAGCCCTCCCCGAGCGGGGGTCCAAGAGACCCAGTACTTC
CASSPPRAGVQETQYF
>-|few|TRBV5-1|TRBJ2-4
TGCGACAGCAGCACATCTATAAACATTCAGTACTTC
CDSSTSINIQYF
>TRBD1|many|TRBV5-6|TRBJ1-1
TGTGCCAGCAGCTCCTATTACAGGGGTGCAGCGAACACTGAAGCTTTCTTT
CASSSYYRGAANTEAFF
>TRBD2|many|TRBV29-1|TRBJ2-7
TGCAGCGTTGCCGGGGGGGACACCTCCTACGAGCAGTACTTC
CSVAGGDTSYEQYF
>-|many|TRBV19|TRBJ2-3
TGTGCCAGTAAGGGGCAGGGGAGTTCTAGCACAGATACGCAGTATTTT
CASKGQGSSSTDTQYF
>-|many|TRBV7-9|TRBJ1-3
TGTGCCAGCAGCTTGGGGCGAACCGGAATAGATCGGCTATTACTCTCTGGAAACACCATATATTTT
CASSLGRTGIDRLLLSGNTIYF
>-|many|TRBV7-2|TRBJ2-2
TGTGCCAGCAGCTTAGGGACCGGGGAGCTGTTTTTT
CASSLGTGELFF
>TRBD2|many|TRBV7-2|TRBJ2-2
TGTGCCAGCAGCTTAGTCCCGGCTAGCGGGAGAAATTTCGGGGAGCTGTTTTTT
CASSLVPASGRNFGELFF
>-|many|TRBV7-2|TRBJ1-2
TGTGCCAGCAGCTTAACGCAGGGTGTTGGCTACACCTTC
CASSLTQGVGYTF